This T cell receptor (beta chain) was sequenced in a study of T-cell reconstitution after alpha-beta-depleted transplantation in children (dated by TCRdb to 2016 to 2018). Concerning the study at large: Using TCR repertoire profiling, the study followed T-cell immune reconstitution in a quantitative way in children after TCRalphabeta/CD19-depleted allogeneic hematopoietic cell transplantation. What the study reported, not specific to this receptor: In some patients, high TCRbeta diversity at day 60 was attributed to recipient T cells and intrathymic progenitors that had survived conditioning. The apparently early alphabetaT-cell count recovery about two months after transplant was reportedly dependent on only several hundred rapidly expanded clones derived from non-depleted graft cells. Over the following months the frequencies of hyperexpanded clones went down, and after one year T-cell counts and TCRbeta diversity were mostly credited to newly produced T cells.

In the case of this clonotype: Its antigen has not been determined. Base quality data are lacking; no much larger clone is found one base away.

Libraries were made using PCR. Reads for this sample came from an Illumina HiSeq 2500. TCR library preparation used molecular barcoding, with unique molecular identifiers applied to normalize quantification of the TCRbeta repertoire. TCRdb handled the public reads itself, with Q25 trimming in fastp and clone calling in MiXCR, and kept productive beta chains. Every distinct CDR3 protein forms one entry, paired with its most common genes and DNA. For this sample the table gives 350,000 to 500,000 distinct CDR3 sequences, of which 43% were detected only once. The ten largest clones represent under 30% of the sample. V loses 4 bases at its end and J loses 7 bases; junction bases beyond the gene matches: 11. The germline V gene supplies CDR1 SGHDT and CDR2 YYEEEE. Measured from the cysteine to the phenylalanine, the CDR3 is 15 residues long. Just the 45-base CDR3 DNA is kept, in frame starting at base 1.

This specimen's treatment or condition label, per the study, means: allogeneic hematopoietic cell transplantation with graft depleted of TCRalphabeta T cells and CD19 B cells. The transplant recipients were children given TCRalphabeta/CD19-depleted allogeneic hematopoietic cell grafts. Sequencing used PBMCs, obtained before TCRalphabeta/CD19-depleted stem cell transplant. The TCR was taken from a girl between 2 and 10 years old with aplastic anemia, due to receive a stem cell transplant. The V and J segments used are TRBV5-6 and TRBJ2-1; 7 middle bases align to TRBD2. The CDR3 has the sequence CASSLDYGGMNEQFF. DNA sequence: TGTGCCAGCAGCCTAGACTACGGGGGGATGAATGAGCAGTTCTTC.